This entry lists 14 T cell receptor beta chains sequenced from one sample in a study of T cells in Graves' hyperthyroidism and ophthalmopathy. Amplified TCR beta CDR3 regions came from RNA transcripts. An initial round of RT-PCR targeting the TCR CDR3 relied on the HTBI primer set. TCRdb reanalysed the multiplex PCR reads using MiXCR and keeps one entry per CDR3 protein. The sample has approximately 500,000 distinct CDR3 sequences, just over 45% seen once. The specimen sequenced was peripheral blood or thyroid tissue (not recorded which). Receptors were obtained from a woman aged 18-30 years with Graves' hyperthyroidism.

The chain links TRBV27 to TRBJ1-2, with 10 bases matching TRBD1. After removal of 5 bases from V and 3 bases from J, the junction contained 3 bases not matched to a gene. This CDR3 region has 14 residues. Germline V gene sequence: CDR1 MNHEY, CDR2 SMNVEV (reference sequence). Here the CDR3 reads CASSDRGPDYGYTF. CDR3 coding DNA: TGTGCCAGCAGTGACAGGGGGCCAGACTATGGCTACACCTTC.

Here the CDR3 reads CASSWDLARETQYF. CDR3 nucleotides: TGTGCCAGCAGTTGGGACCTGGCGAGGGAGACCCAGTACTTC. The chain has TRBV2 and TRBJ2-5, with D tentatively TRBD1 or TRBD2 (5 bases each). The germline V gene has CDR1 SNHLY and CDR2 FYNNEI. The CDR3 spans 14 residues. With 5 bases removed from V and 5 bases from J, the gap between germline ends came to 15 bases.

This clonotype was seen ten or more times. This chain joins TRBV24-1 and TRBJ2-5, with D tentatively TRBD1 (7 bases). The CDR3 has 14 residues. Germline CDR1 and CDR2: KGHDR and SFDVKD. V lost 5 bases to trimming and J lost 5 bases, with 14 bases between them. The CDR3 nucleotides read TGTGCCACCAGTGCCCAGGGGGGCCGGGAGACCCAGTACTTC. This encodes CATSAQGGRETQYF.

This clonotype was found many times. The CDR3 coding sequence is TGTGCCAGCAGCCAAGGGGCAGGCTTAGGCTACACCTTC. It translates to CASSQGAGLGYTF. The J gene is TRBJ1-2, the V gene TRBV3-1, with D unclear. The CDR3 runs 13 residues. Germline CDR1 reads LGHDT; CDR2 reads YNNKEL (reference sequence). The V gene lost 1 base and the J gene lost 8 bases, with 11 bases spanning the gap.

This clonotype occurred many times. This rearrangement joins TRBV5-1 to TRBJ2-7; perhaps TRBD2 as D (6 bases). The CDR3 is made up of 14 amino acids. The germline gives CDR1 SGHRS, CDR2 YFSETQ. Trimming took off 4 bases at V and 0 bases at J, with 11 bases between the two ends. This chain's CDR3 is CASSPGDGSYEQYF. CDR3 DNA sequence: TGCGCCAGCAGCCCGGGGGACGGCTCCTACGAGCAGTACTTC.

In this sample, this clonotype turned up many times. The chain recombines TRBV12-3 or TRBV12-4 with TRBJ1-5, with 7 bases lining up with TRBD1. This CDR3 region has 16 residues. The V gene end was trimmed by 5 bases and the J gene end by 2 bases; junction bases not matched to a gene: 9. This CDR3 reads CASSLQTGEGNQPQHF. The DNA for the CDR3 is TGTGCCAGCAGTCTTCAAACAGGGGAGGGCAATCAGCCCCAGCATTTT.

This chain uses TRBV27 with TRBJ1-3, with D maybe TRBD1 (5 bases). CDR1 is MNHEY and CDR2 is SMNVEV in the germline V gene (reference sequence). The CDR3 covers 15 residues. V lost 0 bases to trimming and J lost 2 bases, with 8 bases between them. Here the CDR3 DNA reads TGTGCCAGCAGTTTATCGGCAGGGACTGGAAACACCATATATTTT. It specifies CASSLSAGTGNTIYF.

In its sample, this clonotype was seen a few times. The chain joins TRBV29-1 to TRBJ2-7, with 12 bases matching TRBD2. CDR1 and CDR2 (germline): SQVTM, ANQGSEA. The CDR3 consists of 13 residues. V shed 7 bases, J shed 3 bases, and the junction held 4 bases outside the gene matches. The CDR3 DNA reads TGCAGCGCATCGGGACTAGCGGGCTACGAGCAGTACTTC. This sequence encodes CSASGLAGYEQYF.

The chain uses TRBV13 and TRBJ2-7; TRBD2 matches at 8 bases. The length of the CDR3 is 16 residues. CDR1 PRHDT and CDR2 FYEKMQ come from the germline V gene (reference sequence). With V trimmed by 1 base and J by 5 bases, 10 bases remained unmatched. The CDR3 spells CASSLDRLAGFNEQYF. CDR3 coding DNA: TGTGCCAGCAGCTTAGATCGGCTAGCGGGTTTCAACGAGCAGTACTTC.

This clonotype has ten or more counts. The genes are TRBV5-1 and TRBJ2-5; either TRBD1 or TRBD2 may supply D (5 bases each). This CDR3 region has 15 residues. Germline values: CDR1 SGHRS, CDR2 YFSETQ. The V end lost 4 bases, the J end lost 5 bases, and 18 bases lay between the germline ends. The CDR3 DNA follows: TGCGCCAGCAGCGAGGGTTTTCCGGCAGGGGAGACCCAGTACTTC. It translates to CASSEGFPAGETQYF.

This clonotype occurred many times. This chain joins TRBV13 and TRBJ2-7; a weak D match, TRBD2 (6 bases). Germline V gives CDR1 PRHDT, CDR2 FYEKMQ (reference sequence). The V and J ends lost 0 bases and 3 bases respectively, with 12 bases between them. The CDR3 has 15 amino acids. This CDR3 reads CASSLGGVAVYEQYF. Here the CDR3 DNA reads TGTGCCAGCAGCTTAGGTGGGGTAGCGGTCTACGAGCAGTACTTC.

This clonotype has ten or more counts. This chain joins TRBV15 and TRBJ1-2; D is ambiguous. V lost 1 base to trimming and J lost 2 bases, with 11 bases between them. The CDR3 consists of 15 residues. Germline V gene lookup returns CDR1 LNHNV and CDR2 YYDKDF (reference sequence). This CDR3 is CATSRVLPGNYGYTF. Written as DNA, the CDR3 is TGTGCCACCAGCAGAGTCCTGCCGGGAAACTATGGCTACACCTTC.

This clonotype was counted at least ten times. The chain uses TRBV2 and TRBJ1-6; D remains unclear. The germline CDR1 and CDR2 sequences are SNHLY and FYNNEI. The length of the CDR3 is 16 residues. V was trimmed by 2 bases and J by 0 bases, leaving 8 bases between them. Here the CDR3 reads CASSESWGSYNSPLHF. The CDR3 DNA follows: TGTGCCAGCAGTGAATCCTGGGGCTCCTATAATTCACCCCTCCACTTT.

In this sample, this clonotype turned up many times. The V gene is TRBV5-1, the J gene TRBJ2-5, with 11 bases aligning to TRBD2. This CDR3 spans 15 amino acids. Germline V CDR1 and CDR2: SGHRS, YFSETQ. J gave up 5 bases and V 4 bases, and 7 bases lay outside the gene matches. The CDR3 coding sequence is TGCGCCAGCAGCCTCGGACTAGCGGGCCCGGAGACCCAGTACTTC. Translated: CASSLGLAGPETQYF.